What follows are 14 T cell receptor beta chains derived from one specimen sequenced in a study of blood T cell repertoires in COVID-19. Only in-frame clones appear in the TCRdb table, and some are missing; sequencing was by immunoSEQ multiplex PCR. The repertoire consists of roughly 150,000 clones, with roughly 80% occurring once and the leading ten covering around 3.7%. Sequencing was carried out using PBMCs or T cells enriched from blood (not recorded which). Source of these receptors: a woman aged 60-75 years who had recovered from COVID-19.

This chain joins TRBV2 and TRBJ2-7; 7 bases match TRBD1. V lost 4 bases, J lost 5 bases, and 5 bases stayed unmatched. This CDR3 is built from 13 residues. Per the germline V gene, CDR1 is SNHLY and CDR2 is FYNNEI. The CDR3 loop reads CASSVDRNNEQYF. The CDR3 DNA reads as TGTGCCAGCAGTGTGGACAGGAATAACGAGCAGTACTTC.

The V and J genes are TRBV7-2 and TRBJ1-1; no firm D call. The V gene lost 5 bases and the J gene lost 7 bases, with 17 bases spanning the gap. Germline CDR1 SGHTA, CDR2 FQGNSA. The CDR3 has 14 amino acids. Here the CDR3 DNA reads TGTGCCAGCAGCCCTCGCCGGGGATTTAGTGAAGCTTTCTTT. It codes for CASSPRRGFSEAFF.

CDR3 residues: CASSPVRGLGEKLFF. In DNA, the CDR3 is TGTGCCAGTAGTCCAGTGAGGGGGCTTGGGGAAAAACTGTTTTTT. The chain carries TRBV19 and TRBJ1-4; 7 bases fit TRBD1. There are 15 residues in the CDR3. V lost 5 bases and J lost 8; bases outside the gene matches: 11. The germline V gene encodes CDR1 LNHDA and CDR2 SQIVND (reference sequence). Full variable domain (remainder filled in from reference TRBV19 and TRBJ1-4): DGGITQSPKYLFRKEGQNVTLSCEQNLNHDAMYWYRQDPGQGLRLIYYSQIVNDFQKGDIAEGYSVSREKKESFPLTVTSAQKNPTAFYLCASSPVRGLGEKLFFGSGTQLSVL.

This chain links TRBV5-1 with TRBJ2-1; D unclear. CDR1 SGHRS and CDR2 YFSETQ come from the germline V gene. This CDR3 region has 13 residues. V shed 0 bases and J shed 5 bases, with 6 bases lying between them. CDR3 sequence (DNA): TGCGCCAGCAGCTTGGTGGCCAACAATGAGCAGTTCTTC. It encodes CASSLVANNEQFF.

The rearrangement joins TRBV13 to TRBJ1-1; the match to TRBD1 covers 8 bases. V gave up 3 bases and J gave up 4 bases; unmatched junction bases: 4. The CDR3 runs to 14 residues. Germline V lookup: CDR1 PRHDT, CDR2 FYEKMQ (reference sequence). CDR3 region: CASSLGDRTTEAFF. The CDR3, as DNA: TGTGCCAGCAGCTTGGGGGACAGGACCACTGAAGCTTTCTTT.

This chain uses TRBV6-2 or TRBV6-3 with TRBJ1-6; D remains unclear. The V gene's germline CDR1 is MNHEY and CDR2 SVGEGT. This CDR3 is built from 17 residues. V was clipped by 2 bases and J by 5 bases, with 16 bases between them. Here the CDR3 reads CASSYGIRRTHNSPLHF. The CDR3, as DNA: TGTGCCAGCAGTTACGGTATAAGGCGGACTCATAATTCACCCCTCCACTTT.

The chain links TRBV4-2 to TRBJ1-1; a possible D gene is TRBD1 (5 bases). The CDR3 loop spans 15 amino acids. The germline V gene encodes CDR1 LGHNA and CDR2 YNFKEQ. Trimming removed 3 bases at V and 0 bases at J, with 11 bases between. CDR3 DNA: TGTGCCAGCAGCCAGTTCCAGGGCATGAACACTGAAGCTTTCTTT. Residues: CASSQFQGMNTEAFF.

This chain's CDR3 is CSVAVAGGPETQYF. The CDR3 DNA is TGCAGCGTTGCAGTAGCGGGGGGGCCAGAGACCCAGTACTTC. The J gene is TRBJ2-5, the V gene TRBV29-1, with 11 bases identical to TRBD2. The CDR3 extends over 14 amino acids. After removal of 4 bases from V and 4 bases from J, the junction contained 5 bases not matched to a gene. CDR1 and CDR2 (germline): SQVTM, ANQGSEA.

This chain connects TRBV27 to TRBJ1-2; 8 bases agree with TRBD1. V shed 0 bases, J shed 7 bases, and the junction held 7 bases outside the gene matches. CDR1 is MNHEY, CDR2 SMNVEV, per germline (reference sequence). The CDR3 length is 15 residues. The CDR3 is CASSLSGQGAPGYTF. CDR3 nucleotide sequence: TGTGCCAGCAGTTTATCGGGGCAGGGGGCGCCTGGCTACACCTTC.

The rearrangement joins TRBV4-2 to TRBJ2-3; the D gene is possibly TRBD2 (5 bases). The CDR3 runs to 14 residues. V was trimmed by 0 bases and J by 2 bases, leaving 6 bases between them. CDR1 LGHNA and CDR2 YNFKEQ come from the germline V gene. The CDR3 loop is CASSQEGLTDTQYF. The CDR3 region has the DNA TGTGCCAGCAGCCAAGAAGGACTCACAGATACGCAGTATTTT.

The chain combines TRBV9 with TRBJ2-3, with 11 bases that match TRBD2. The length of the CDR3 is 17 residues. Germline CDR1 SGDLS, CDR2 YYNGEE. The junction had 3 bases not matched to a gene; V was cut back by 0 bases and J by 0 bases. The CDR3 protein is CASSVALAGASTDTQYF. Written as DNA, the CDR3 is TGTGCCAGCAGCGTAGCACTAGCGGGGGCCAGCACAGATACGCAGTATTTT.

This sequence joins TRBV5-4 and TRBJ1-6; D is unresolved. The length of the CDR3 is 14 residues. The V end was cut by 2 bases, the J end by 9 bases, with 12 bases between. Germline loops: CDR1 SGHNT, CDR2 YYREEE (reference sequence). The CDR3 protein is CASSFSGGASPLHF. As DNA, the CDR3 is TGTGCCAGCAGCTTCTCGGGTGGCGCTTCACCCCTCCACTTT.

The CDR3 loop reads CASSLGRNEQFF. The DNA for the CDR3 is TGTGCCAGCAGTTTAGGCAGGAATGAGCAGTTCTTC. V usage is TRBV27 and J usage is TRBJ2-1; D is unclear. The CDR3 extends over 12 amino acids. V dropped 2 bases and J dropped 7 bases, with 6 bases sitting between them. From germline, CDR1 is MNHEY and CDR2 SMNVEV (reference sequence).

The chain couples TRBV5-1 to TRBJ2-3; 9 nucleotides line up with TRBD1. CDR1 is SGHRS and CDR2 is YFSETQ in the germline V gene. V trimming: 4 bases; J trimming: 2 bases; junction bases outside the gene matches: 5. The CDR3 sequence is 15 residues long. The DNA of the CDR3 is TGCGCCAGCAGCGGACAGGGGACCCTCACAGATACGCAGTATTTT. This encodes CASSGQGTLTDTQYF.